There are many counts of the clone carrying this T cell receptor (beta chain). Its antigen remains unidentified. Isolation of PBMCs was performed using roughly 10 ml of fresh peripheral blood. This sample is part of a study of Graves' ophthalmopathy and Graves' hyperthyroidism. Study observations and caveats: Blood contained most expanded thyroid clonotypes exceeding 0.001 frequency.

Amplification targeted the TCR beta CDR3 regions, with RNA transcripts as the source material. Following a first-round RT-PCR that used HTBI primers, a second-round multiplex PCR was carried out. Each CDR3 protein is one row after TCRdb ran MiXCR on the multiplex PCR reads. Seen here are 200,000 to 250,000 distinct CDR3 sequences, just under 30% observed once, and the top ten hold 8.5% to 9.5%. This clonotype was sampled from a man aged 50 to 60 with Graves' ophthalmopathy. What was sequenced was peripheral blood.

For the CDR3, the DNA is TGCGCCAGCAGCTTCTCAGGGTTCACTGAAGCTTTCTTT. Amino acids: CASSFSGFTEAFF. The rearrangement joins TRBV5-1 to TRBJ1-1; D possibly corresponds to TRBD1 (5 bases). CDR1 is SGHRS, CDR2 YFSETQ, per germline. V shed 2 bases and J shed 4 bases, with 9 bases lying between them. The CDR3 loop spans 13 amino acids.